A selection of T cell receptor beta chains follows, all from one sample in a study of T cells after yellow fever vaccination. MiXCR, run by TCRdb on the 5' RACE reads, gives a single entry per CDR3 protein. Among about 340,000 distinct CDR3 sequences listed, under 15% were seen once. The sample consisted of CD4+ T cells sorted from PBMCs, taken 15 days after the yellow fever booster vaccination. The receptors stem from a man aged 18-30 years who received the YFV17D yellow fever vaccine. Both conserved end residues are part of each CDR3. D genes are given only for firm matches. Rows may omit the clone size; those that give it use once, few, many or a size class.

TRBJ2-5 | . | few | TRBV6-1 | CASSKQGRETQYF | TGTGCCAGCAGTAAACAGGGCAGAGAGACCCAGTACTTC
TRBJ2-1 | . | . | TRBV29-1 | CSMSFGGGTDEQFF | TGCAGCATGAGTTTTGGGGGCGGGACTGATGAGCAGTTCTTC
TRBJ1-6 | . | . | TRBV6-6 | CATWKPPYNSPLHF | TGTGCCACCTGGAAACCCCCCTATAATTCACCCCTCCACTTT
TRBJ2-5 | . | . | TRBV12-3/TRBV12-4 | CASSLAGGTQYF | TGTGCCAGCAGTTTAGCGGGGGGGACCCAGTACTTC
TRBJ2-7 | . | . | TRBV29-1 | CSAWDDPYEQYF | TGCAGCGCGTGGGACGATCCCTACGAGCAGTACTTC
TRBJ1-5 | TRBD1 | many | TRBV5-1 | CASSSGQGDQPQHF | TGCGCCAGCAGCTCAGGACAGGGGGATCAGCCCCAGCATTTT
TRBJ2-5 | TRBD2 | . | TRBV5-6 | CASSSISGTSGKETQYF | TGTGCCAGCAGCTCGATTTCCGGGACTAGCGGGAAAGAGACCCAGTACTTC
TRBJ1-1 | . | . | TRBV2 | CASSEVFTEAFF | TGTGCCAGCAGTGAAGTCTTCACTGAAGCTTTCTTT
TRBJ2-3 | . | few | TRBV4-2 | CASSQDWADRTDTQYF | TGTGCCAGCAGCCAAGACTGGGCGGATCGCACAGATACGCAGTATTTT
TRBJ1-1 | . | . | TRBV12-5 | CASGWSWSEAFF | TGTGCTAGTGGTTGGTCGTGGTCTGAAGCTTTCTTT
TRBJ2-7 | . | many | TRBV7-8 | CASSLAEVGRKQYF | TGTGCCAGCAGCTTAGCGGAAGTTGGGAGAAAGCAGTACTTC
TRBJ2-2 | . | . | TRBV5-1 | CASSPDSFAGELFF | TGCGCCAGCAGCCCGGACAGTTTCGCCGGGGAGCTGTTTTTT
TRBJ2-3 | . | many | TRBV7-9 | CASSLVFITDTQYF | TGTGCCAGCAGCTTAGTTTTTATCACAGATACGCAGTATTTT
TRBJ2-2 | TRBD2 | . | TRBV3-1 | CASRSSGSTGELFF | TGTGCCAGCAGATCTAGCGGGAGCACCGGGGAGCTGTTTTTT
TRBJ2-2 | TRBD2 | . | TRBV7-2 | CASSFSGGASGELFF | TGTGCCAGCAGTTTTAGCGGGGGGGCCTCCGGGGAGCTGTTTTTT
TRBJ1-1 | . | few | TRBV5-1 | CASSLRAGEAFF | TGCGCCAGCAGCTTGAGGGCAGGGGAGGCTTTCTTT
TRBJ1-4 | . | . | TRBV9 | CASSRLRGSDEKLFF | TGTGCCAGCAGCCGCCTTAGGGGATCGGATGAAAAACTGTTTTTT
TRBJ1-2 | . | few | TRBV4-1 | CATGWARVSGDYGYTF | TGCGCGACCGGATGGGCCAGGGTCTCCGGGGACTATGGCTACACCTTC
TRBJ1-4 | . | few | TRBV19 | CASSIQSSNEKLFF | TGTGCCAGTAGTATACAGAGTTCTAATGAAAAACTGTTTTTT
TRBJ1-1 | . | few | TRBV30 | CAWSTYEGWNTEAFF | TGTGCCTGGAGCACCTACGAGGGGTGGAACACTGAAGCTTTCTTT
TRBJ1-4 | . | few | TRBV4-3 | CASSQEGLGATNEKLFF | TGCGCCAGCAGCCAAGAGGGATTAGGGGCAACTAATGAAAAACTGTTTTTT
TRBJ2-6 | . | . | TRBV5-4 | CASSPLQSGANVLTF | TGTGCCAGCAGCCCCCTCCAGTCGGGAGCCAACGTCCTGACTTTC
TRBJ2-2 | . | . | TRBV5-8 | CASSLPPGGGTGELFF | TGTGCCAGCAGCTTGCCCCCGGGGGGCGGGACCGGGGAGCTGTTTTTT
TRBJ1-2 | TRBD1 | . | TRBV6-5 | CASSPDRGDYGYTF | TGTGCCAGCAGTCCCGACAGGGGCGACTATGGCTACACCTTC
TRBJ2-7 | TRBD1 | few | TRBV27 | CASSFAGGQREQYF | TGTGCCAGCAGTTTTGCAGGGGGCCAGCGGGAGCAGTACTTC
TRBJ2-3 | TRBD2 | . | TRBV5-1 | CASNPSGSTDTQYF | TGCGCCAGCAACCCTAGCGGAAGCACAGATACGCAGTATTTT
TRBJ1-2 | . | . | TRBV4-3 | CASSQTHSSHTF | TGCGCCAGCAGCCAGACCCACAGTTCTCACACCTTC
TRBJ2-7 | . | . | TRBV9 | CASSARVAGEQYF | TGTGCCAGCAGCGCCCGGGTAGCCGGCGAGCAGTACTTC
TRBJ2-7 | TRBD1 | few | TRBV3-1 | CASSHFQGAYEQYF | TGTGCCAGCAGCCACTTTCAGGGGGCCTACGAGCAGTACTTC
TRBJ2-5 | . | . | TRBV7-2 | CASTSTPGPVRTQYF | TGTGCCAGCACCTCAACGCCGGGTCCGGTGAGGACCCAGTACTTC
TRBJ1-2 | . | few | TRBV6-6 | CASSYSMGGPGYTF | TGTGCCAGCAGTTACTCGATGGGGGGCCCTGGCTACACCTTC
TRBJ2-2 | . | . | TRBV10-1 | CASSLGGKTGELFF | TGCGCCAGCAGCCTTGGGGGTAAAACCGGGGAGCTGTTTTTT
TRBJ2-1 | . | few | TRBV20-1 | CSARGYQYNEQFF | TGCAGTGCTAGAGGGTACCAGTACAATGAGCAGTTCTTC
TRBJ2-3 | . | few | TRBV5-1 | CASSLDTFADTQYF | TGCGCCAGCAGCTTGGACACGTTCGCAGATACGCAGTATTTT
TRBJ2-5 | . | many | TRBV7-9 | CASSSDARDQYF | TGTGCCAGCAGTTCGGATGCAAGGGACCAGTACTTC
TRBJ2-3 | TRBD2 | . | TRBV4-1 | CASSQEGSSGGHTDTQYF | TGCGCCAGCAGCCAAGAAGGGAGTAGCGGGGGACACACAGATACGCAGTATTTT
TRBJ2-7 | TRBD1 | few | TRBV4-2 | CASSHRDSGGMNEQYF | TGTGCCAGCAGCCACCGAGACTCAGGGGGAATGAACGAGCAGTACTTC
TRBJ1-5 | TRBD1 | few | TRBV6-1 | CASTQGGNQPQHF | TGTGCCAGCACCCAGGGGGGCAATCAGCCCCAGCATTTT
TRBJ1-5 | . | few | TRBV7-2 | CASSHDPGGISNQPQHF | TGTGCCAGCAGTCACGATCCGGGAGGGATCAGCAATCAGCCCCAGCATTTT
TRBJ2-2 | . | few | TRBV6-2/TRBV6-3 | CASRNRTGELFF | TGTGCCAGCAGGAACCGGACCGGGGAGCTGTTTTTT
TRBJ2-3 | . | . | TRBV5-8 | CASSLLGADRDTQYF | TGTGCCAGCAGCTTGTTGGGAGCAGATAGGGATACGCAGTATTTT
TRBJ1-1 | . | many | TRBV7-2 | CAIKRTAEAFF | TGTGCCATCAAAAGGACAGCGGAAGCTTTCTTT
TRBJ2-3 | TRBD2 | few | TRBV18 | CASSPYRGGPGTDTQYF | TGTGCCAGCTCACCATATCGGGGGGGGCCCGGCACAGATACGCAGTATTTT
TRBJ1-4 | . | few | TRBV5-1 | CASSLDSGDEKLFF | TGCGCCAGCAGCTTGGATTCAGGGGATGAAAAACTGTTTTTT
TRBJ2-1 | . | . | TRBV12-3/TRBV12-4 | CASRPSRGSYNEQFF | TGTGCCAGCAGGCCCTCTAGGGGGAGCTACAATGAGCAGTTCTTC
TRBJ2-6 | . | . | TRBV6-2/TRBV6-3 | CASSYPRQDPSFSGANVLTF | TGTGCCAGCAGTTACCCCCGGCAGGACCCCTCTTTCTCTGGGGCCAACGTCCTGACTTTC
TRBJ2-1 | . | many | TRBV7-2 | CASSLRGESEQFF | TGTGCCAGCAGCTTAAGGGGTGAAAGTGAGCAGTTCTTC
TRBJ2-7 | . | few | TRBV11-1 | CASSLGGSDEQYF | TGTGCCAGCAGCTTAGGGGGGAGCGACGAGCAGTACTTC
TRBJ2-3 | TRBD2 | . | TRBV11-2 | CASSPGTSGGLYTQYF | TGTGCCAGCAGCCCCGGGACTAGCGGGGGGTTGTATACGCAGTATTTT
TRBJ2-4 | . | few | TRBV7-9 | CASSLSPVGENIQYF | TGTGCCAGCAGCTTAAGTCCGGTAGGGGAAAACATTCAGTACTTC
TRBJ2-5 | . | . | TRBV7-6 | CASSSRPTGYQETQYF | TGTGCCAGCAGCTCCCGACCGACCGGGTACCAAGAGACCCAGTACTTC
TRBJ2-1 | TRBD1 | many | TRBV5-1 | CASSKDRVGNEQFF | TGCGCCAGCAGCAAGGACAGGGTGGGCAATGAGCAGTTCTTC
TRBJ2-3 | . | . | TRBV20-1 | CSGAESSTDTQYF | TGCAGCGGCGCAGAGTCTAGCACAGATACGCAGTATTTT
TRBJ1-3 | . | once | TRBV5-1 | CASSPSGDTIYF | TGCGCCAGCAGCCCCTCTGGGGACACCATATATTTT
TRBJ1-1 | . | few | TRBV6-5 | CASSYLVVGTEAFF | TGTGCCAGCAGTTACTTGGTAGTTGGCACTGAAGCTTTCTTT
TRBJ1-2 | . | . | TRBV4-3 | CASSQEGRANYGYTF | TGCGCCAGCAGCCAAGAGGGCAGGGCAAACTATGGCTACACCTTC
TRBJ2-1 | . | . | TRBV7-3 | CASSPGTQYNEQFF | TGTGCCAGCAGTCCAGGGACGCAATACAATGAGCAGTTCTTC
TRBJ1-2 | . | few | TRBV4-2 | CASSQDLSRGLLLNYGYTF | TGTGCCAGCAGCCAAGACTTATCGCGGGGGTTACTTCTTAACTATGGCTACACCTTC
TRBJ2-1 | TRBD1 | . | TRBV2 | CASGGSGGAGEQFF | TGTGCCAGTGGAGGCTCAGGGGGCGCGGGAGAGCAGTTCTTC
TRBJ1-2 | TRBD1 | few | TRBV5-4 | CASSGGGQGRNYGYTF | TGTGCCAGCAGCGGGGGGGGACAGGGGCGCAACTATGGCTACACCTTC